The 3 T cell receptor beta chains below come from one sample, sequenced in a study of blood T cell repertoires in COVID-19. Clones were read by immunoSEQ multiplex PCR, and TCRdb kept only the in-frame ones, dropping some. The sample lists tens of thousands of clones, around 74% occurring once. The specimen was peripheral blood. The source of these receptors is a woman of 80 years or more with active or convalescent COVID-19.

The chain links TRBV30 to TRBJ1-1; D gene unclear. The V gene lost 5 bases and the J gene lost 6 bases, with 10 bases spanning the gap. The germline CDR1 and CDR2 sequences are GTSNPN and SVGIG (reference sequence). This CDR3 comprises 11 residues. The chain's CDR3 is CAWRFIAEAFF. Here the CDR3 DNA reads TGTGCCTGGCGGTTCATCGCTGAAGCTTTCTTT.

V is TRBV7-8 and J is TRBJ2-7; TRBD1 agrees at 8 bases. This CDR3 region has 14 residues. J was trimmed by 3 bases and V by 2 bases; bases with no gene match: 3. CDR1 is SGHVS, CDR2 FQNEAQ, per germline. CDR3 nucleotide sequence: TGTGCCAGCAGCTTATTCGGACAGGGCTACGAGCAGTACTTC. This sequence encodes CASSLFGQGYEQYF. The full variable domain, rest sourced from reference TRBV7-8 and TRBJ2-7, is GAGVSQSPRYKVAKRGQDVALRCDPISGHVSLFWYQQALGQGPEFLTYFQNEAQLDKSGLPSDRFFAERPEGSVSTLKIQRTQQEDSAVYLCASSLFGQGYEQYFGPGTRLTVT.

The chain couples TRBV18 to TRBJ1-5; D might be TRBD1 (5 bases). V lost 6 bases, J lost 7 bases, and 16 bases lay in between. The CDR3 runs to 14 residues. Germline CDR1 is KGHSH and CDR2 is LQKENI. The CDR3 reads CASSLDQGRQPQHF. Written as DNA, the CDR3 is TGTGCCAGCTCCCTGGACCAGGGCAGACAGCCCCAGCATTTT.